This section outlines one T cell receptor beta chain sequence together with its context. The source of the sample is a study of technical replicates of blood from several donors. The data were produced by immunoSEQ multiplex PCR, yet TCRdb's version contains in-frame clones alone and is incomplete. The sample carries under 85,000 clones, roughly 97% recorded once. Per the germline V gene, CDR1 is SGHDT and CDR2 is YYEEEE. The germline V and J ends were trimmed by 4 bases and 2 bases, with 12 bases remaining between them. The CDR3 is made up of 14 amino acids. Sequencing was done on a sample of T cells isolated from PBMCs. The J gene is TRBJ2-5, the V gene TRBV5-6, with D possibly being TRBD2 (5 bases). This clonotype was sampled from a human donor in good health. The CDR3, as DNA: TGTGCCAGCAGCCCGCCGAGCGGACAAGAGACCCAGTACTTC. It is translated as CASSPPSGQETQYF.